This section outlines one TCR beta chain sequence together with its context. Other DNA sequences from this sample encode an identical CDR3 as well. The table came from immunoSEQ multiplex PCR; TCRdb's copy has only in-frame clones and leaves some out. This table holds around 120,000 clones, about 92% found once. These data belong to a study of control samples from healthy donors and cancer patients. The CDR3 has 16 amino acids. The J segment lost 4 bases and the V segment lost 1 base, leaving 3 bases of the junction unmatched. The V gene's germline CDR1 is SEHNR and CDR2 FQNEAQ (reference sequence). The sequenced sample was PBMCs. The rearrangement joins TRBV7-9 to TRBJ1-6, with 8 nucleotides matching TRBD1. The sequence was obtained from a man aged 50 to 59 with head and neck cancer. CDR3 loop: CASSLGQGFYNSPLHF. The DNA of the CDR3 is TGTGCCAGCAGCTTAGGACAGGGGTTTTATAATTCACCCCTCCACTTT.